This entry lists 9 T cell receptor beta chains sequenced from one sample in a study of cytomegalovirus exposure and HLA in healthy donors. The data were produced by immunoSEQ multiplex PCR, yet TCRdb's version contains in-frame clones alone and is incomplete. The data hold fewer than 85,000 clones, with around 96% observed a single time. Sequences were obtained from PBMCs. The receptors were sampled from a woman between 18 and 29 years old in good health and CMV-seronegative.

This chain's CDR3 is CASRREGGPSFYEQYF. In DNA, the CDR3 is TGTGCCAGCAGGCGTGAGGGAGGGCCGTCTTTTTACGAGCAGTACTTC. The chain joins TRBV27 to TRBJ2-7; 7 bases are shared with TRBD2. The CDR3 sequence is 16 residues long. Germline V lookup: CDR1 MNHEY, CDR2 SMNVEV (reference sequence). V shed 6 bases, J shed 4 bases, and the junction held 15 bases outside the gene matches.

The chain employs TRBV6-5 and TRBJ2-7; D is unclear. The CDR3 covers 13 residues. V was pared by 0 bases and J by 3 bases, with 6 bases between. Per the germline V gene, CDR1 is MNHEY and CDR2 is SVGAGI. The DNA for the CDR3 is TGTGCCAGCAGTTACTCGCCGAGCTACGAGCAGTACTTC. Residues: CASSYSPSYEQYF.

The V call is TRBV5-1, the J call TRBJ1-1, with D hard to call. The CDR3 loop spans 14 amino acids. V shed 5 bases and J shed 3 bases, with 14 bases lying between them. Per germline, CDR1 SGHRS and CDR2 YFSETQ. CDR3 protein: CASSYDTVDTEAFF. In DNA form, the CDR3 reads TGCGCCAGCAGTTACGACACTGTCGACACTGAAGCTTTCTTT.

The chain joins TRBV7-6 to TRBJ2-7, with D perhaps TRBD1 (7 bases). Germline-derived CDR1 and CDR2 are SGHVS and FNYEAQ. The CDR3 length is 14 residues. Trimming took off 5 bases at V and 6 bases at J, with 17 bases between the two ends. The CDR3, as DNA: TGTGCCAGCAGCCCAGGGGGGCGCTTAGGCGAGCAGTACTTC. Its protein is CASSPGGRLGEQYF.

The CDR3 sequence is CASSVEPLGAGDTIYF. The CDR3 nucleotides are TGTGCCAGCAGCGTAGAGCCCCTAGGGGCTGGCGACACCATATATTTT. V gene TRBV9 combines with J gene TRBJ1-3, with D tentatively TRBD1 (5 bases). This CDR3 has 16 residues. Germline V gene lookup returns CDR1 SGDLS and CDR2 YYNGEE. V was shortened by 0 bases and J by 8 bases, with 18 bases between the two germline ends.

V is TRBV6-5 and J is TRBJ2-3; TRBD2 agrees at 7 bases. This CDR3 comprises 15 residues. Germline CDR1 MNHEY, CDR2 SVGAGI. V lost 6 bases, J lost 2 bases, and 8 bases stayed unmatched. This CDR3 is CASSHQAGITDTQYF. The CDR3 DNA sequence: TGTGCCAGCAGCCACCAAGCGGGGATCACAGATACGCAGTATTTT.

CDR3 region: CSVEATSGTYEQYF. CDR3 nucleotide sequence: TGCAGCGTTGAGGCTACTAGCGGAACCTACGAGCAGTACTTC. J is TRBJ2-7 and V is TRBV29-1, with TRBD2 matching over 8 bases. J lost 2 bases, V lost 3 bases, and 6 bases had no gene match. This CDR3 contains 14 residues. CDR1 is SQVTM, CDR2 ANQGSEA, per germline.

The chain joins TRBV29-1 to TRBJ1-2; 11 positions agree with TRBD1. CDR1 and CDR2 (germline): SQVTM, ANQGSEA. With 3 bases clipped from V and 4 bases from J, the junction kept 4 bases outside the gene matches. The CDR3 contains 14 residues. CDR3 sequence reads: CSVEDRGRVYGYTF. CDR3 DNA sequence: TGCAGCGTTGAGGACAGGGGGCGCGTCTATGGCTACACCTTC. The variable domain in full, with the rest retrieved from reference TRBV29-1 and TRBJ1-2, is SAVISQKPSRDICQRGTSLTIQCQVDSQVTMMFWYRQQPGQSLTLIATANQGSEATYESGFVIDKFPISRPNLTFSTLTVSNMSPEDSSIYLCSVEDRGRVYGYTFGSGTRLTVV.

DNA of the CDR3: TGTGCAAGTCGCCCCAAACCGACTAGCGAGAACTACGAGCAGTACTTC. The encoded protein is CASRPKPTSENYEQYF. V usage is TRBV12-2 and J usage is TRBJ2-7; the table's TRBD2 call for D was not verified on the DNA. TRBV12-2 is deemed a pseudogene. The CDR3 loop spans 16 amino acids.